The 18 T cell receptor beta chains given below trace back to one sample, sequenced in a study of blood T cell repertoires in COVID-19. The assay was immunoSEQ multiplex PCR, and TCRdb's table has in-frame clones only and misses some. Of under 200,000 clones listed, roughly 82% were seen once; the top ten hold 4.5% to 6.5%. Sequencing was performed on PBMCs or T cells enriched from blood (not recorded which). These TCRs come from a woman aged 60 to 75 with acute COVID-19.

This chain links TRBV9 with TRBJ2-7; D uncertain. The CDR3 has 15 residues. Trimming stripped 3 bases from V and 2 bases from J, with 15 bases between. Looked up from germline, CDR1 is SGDLS and CDR2 is YYNGEE. The CDR3 loop is CASSAGHPPTYEQYF. CDR3 nucleotides: TGTGCCAGCAGCGCTGGGCATCCTCCCACCTACGAGCAGTACTTC.

To note about this clone: The sample holds other DNA sequences that translate to the same CDR3. The gene calls are TRBV5-1 and TRBJ1-1; D is unclear. The CDR3 runs to 14 residues. V dropped 0 bases and J dropped 3 bases, with 9 bases sitting between them. The germline V gene has CDR1 SGHRS and CDR2 YFSETQ. For the CDR3, the DNA is TGCGCCAGCAGCTTGGTAGGCGGGGACACTGAAGCTTTCTTT. Encoded protein: CASSLVGGDTEAFF.

The V gene is TRBV25-1, the J gene TRBJ2-1; 9 bases line up with TRBD1. Germline V gives CDR1 MGHDK, CDR2 SYGVNS. This CDR3 has 17 residues. The junction had 10 bases not matched to a gene; V was cut back by 1 base and J by 6 bases. The CDR3 bases are TGTGCCAGCAGTGAATCCGTCCCGGGACAGGGTCTCAATGAGCAGTTCTTC. Amino acids: CASSESVPGQGLNEQFF.

The genes are TRBV28 and TRBJ2-3; TRBD2 matches 10 bases. The CDR3 is made up of 18 amino acids. The trim removed 8 bases at V and 2 bases at J, leaving 16 bases unmatched. Per the germline V gene, CDR1 is MDHEN and CDR2 is SYDVKM. CDR3 residues: CASGSLAGLDGFTDTQYF. CDR3 nucleotides: TGTGCCAGCGGATCACTAGCGGGACTTGACGGTTTCACAGATACGCAGTATTTT.

The chain carries TRBV5-1 and TRBJ2-3; 9 nucleotides line up with TRBD2. Germline V gene sequence: CDR1 SGHRS, CDR2 YFSETQ. This CDR3 has 18 residues. J gave up 1 base and V 0 bases, and 9 bases lay outside the gene matches. The CDR3 region has the DNA TGCGCCAGCAGCTTGGAGGGGCTAGCGGGGAGGCGCACAGATACGCAGTATTTT. Its translation is CASSLEGLAGRRTDTQYF.

This clone was counted a single time. V is TRBV10-3 and J is TRBJ2-4; D not certain. Germline lookup yields CDR1 ENHRY and CDR2 SYGVKD. The CDR3 loop spans 13 amino acids. V lost 2 bases, J lost 3 bases, and 5 bases lay in between. The CDR3 spells CAISENSKNIQYF. The CDR3 nucleotides read TGTGCCATCAGTGAGAACAGCAAAAACATTCAGTACTTC.

This clone was detected once. This rearrangement joins TRBV7-2 to TRBJ2-1; 11 positions agree with TRBD2. Germline-derived CDR1 and CDR2 are SGHTA and FQGNSA. The trim removed 5 bases at V and 9 bases at J, leaving 12 bases unmatched. The CDR3 is made up of 16 amino acids. The CDR3 loop is CASSNLVAGGQSEQFF. As DNA, the CDR3 is TGTGCCAGCAGCAACTTAGTAGCGGGGGGGCAGAGTGAGCAGTTCTTC.

The chain employs TRBV7-9 and TRBJ1-6; 8 nucleotides match TRBD1. Germline CDR1 reads SEHNR; CDR2 reads FQNEAQ (reference sequence). V lost 3 bases and J lost 10; bases outside the gene matches: 8. The CDR3 length is 15 residues. DNA for the CDR3: TGTGCCAGCAGCTTTGCGCAGGGGGCCAGATCACCCCTCCACTTT. It translates to CASSFAQGARSPLHF.

This rearrangement joins TRBV5-1 to TRBJ1-6, with 7 bases identical to TRBD1. Germline assignment: CDR1 SGHRS and CDR2 YFSETQ. The CDR3 covers 13 residues. V was clipped by 4 bases and J by 10 bases; unmatched bases: 5. As DNA, the CDR3 is TGCGCCAGCAGCCGGGGACAGATCTCACCCCTCCACTTT. This sequence encodes CASSRGQISPLHF.

The V and J genes are TRBV11-2 and TRBJ2-2; D might be TRBD1 (5 bases). Germline CDR1 SGHAT, CDR2 FQNNGV. Trimming removed 4 bases from V and 8 bases from J, with 17 bases in between. This CDR3 is 15 amino acids long. CDR3 protein: CASSSYRMSLGELFF. The CDR3 region has the DNA TGTGCCAGCAGCTCGTACAGGATGAGCCTAGGGGAGCTGTTTTTT.

The chain recombines TRBV4-3 with TRBJ2-3; 10 positions agree with TRBD2. The germline CDR1 and CDR2 sequences are LGHNA and YSLEER. The CDR3 covers 17 residues. V shed 0 bases, J shed 6 bases, and the junction held 9 bases outside the gene matches. The CDR3 nucleotides read TGCGCCAGCAGCCAAGACGGGTTCCCTAGCGGGGGTGATACGCAGTATTTT. Translation: CASSQDGFPSGGDTQYF.

J is TRBJ1-5 and V is TRBV21-1; TRBD1 is the table's D call and was not checked against the DNA. TRBV21-1 is an annotated pseudogene. There are 20 residues in the CDR3. CDR3 nucleotide sequence: TGTGCCAGCAGCAAATCTTCCGGGACAGGGCGATTATATAGCAATCAGCCCCAGCATTTT. Translated: CASSKSSGTGRLYSNQPQHF.

The chain joins TRBV18 to TRBJ2-4; D is unclear. The germline V gene encodes CDR1 KGHSH and CDR2 LQKENI. CDR3 length equals 17 residues. The V and J ends lost 4 bases and 0 bases respectively, with 16 bases between them. The DNA of the CDR3 is TGTGCCAGCTCACGAGGCTCCCCAACTCTAGCCAAAAACATTCAGTACTTC. Amino acid sequence: CASSRGSPTLAKNIQYF. Full variable domain (outside the CDR3, taken from reference TRBV18 and TRBJ2-4): NAGVMQNPRHLVRRRGQEARLRCSPMKGHSHVYWYRQLPEEGLKFMVYLQKENIIDESGMPKERFSAEFPKEGPSILRIQQVVRGDSAAYFCASSRGSPTLAKNIQYFGAGTRLSVL.

The V gene is TRBV6-2 or TRBV6-3, the J gene TRBJ2-3; D unresolved. V was shortened by 2 bases and J by 6 bases, with 12 bases between the two germline ends. CDR3 length equals 14 residues. The germline V gene has CDR1 MNHEY and CDR2 SVGEGT. The CDR3 DNA is TGTGCCAGCAGTTACCCCCGGATGGGCGATACGCAGTATTTT. This codes for CASSYPRMGDTQYF.

The DNA for the CDR3 is TGCACCAGCAGAGAGAGCGAGCAGTACTTC. Amino acid sequence: CTSRESEQYF. The J gene is TRBJ2-7, the V gene TRBV1; TRBD2, the D gene given by the table, was not confirmed from the DNA. TRBV1 is a pseudogene locus. The CDR3 is 10 residues long.

This clone has only a few counts. The genes are TRBV3-1 (or the pseudogene TRBV3-2) and TRBJ2-5, with 12 bases fitting TRBD2. Germline-derived CDR1 and CDR2 are LGHDT and YNNKEL (reference sequence). Losses at the gene ends were 6 bases for V and 5 bases for J; bases not matched to a gene: 7. There are 15 residues in the CDR3. The CDR3 is CASSLTSGRGETQYF. CDR3 DNA: TGTGCCAGCAGTCTGACTAGCGGGAGAGGGGAGACCCAGTACTTC.

The rearrangement links TRBV6-4 to TRBJ1-1; tentative D call: TRBD1 (6 bases). V was cut by 3 bases and J by 5 bases, with 10 bases left in between. Germline loops: CDR1 MRHNA, CDR2 SNTAGT. CDR3 length: 13 amino acids. CDR3 DNA sequence: TGTGCCAGCAGTGAACAGGGTTCAACTGAAGCTTTCTTT. Translation gives CASSEQGSTEAFF.

J is TRBJ1-1 and V is TRBV10-3; D may be TRBD1 (5 bases). Germline CDR1 and CDR2: ENHRY and SYGVKD. The CDR3 sequence is 14 residues long. With 5 bases removed from V and 5 bases from J, the gap between germline ends came to 15 bases. As DNA, the CDR3 is TGTGCCATCAGTCGACCGAACGGGGGAACTGAAGCTTTCTTT. Its translation is CAISRPNGGTEAFF.